This T cell receptor beta chain was profiled in a study of OX40 agonist ivuxolimab in advanced cancers. Study overall: The dose-escalation cohort was about 80% male, with a mean age of 60 years, ranging roughly 23 to 90. Study-wide points: Both blood CD4+ and CD8+ T cells showed clonal growth by week 6 at 0.1 to 3.0 mg/kg.

The table came from immunoSEQ multiplex PCR; TCRdb's copy has only in-frame clones and leaves some out. Of about 58,000 clones listed, 80% to 90% are singletons. On this clone: Its specificity is not known.

The CDR3 is 15 amino acids. The V gene's germline CDR1 is ENHRY and CDR2 SYGVKD. Unmatched junction bases numbered 7, after V lost 6 bases and J lost 5 bases. The specimen comprised CD4+ or CD8+ T cells sorted from blood, sampled in a trial of the OX40 agonist ivuxolimab. This chain joins TRBV10-3 and TRBJ2-1; 10 nucleotides match TRBD2. The receptor comes from an adult with an advanced solid tumor such as melanoma, head and neck, liver or kidney cancer. CDR3 sequence (DNA): TGTGCCATCAGCACACTAGCGGGGCAAAACAATGAGCAGTTCTTC. It codes for CAISTLAGQNNEQFF.